A selection of T cell receptor beta chains follows, all from one sample in a study of T cell repertoires in cytomegalovirus infection. No antigen is known for these receptors. TCRdb itself ran the reads through MiXCR, one entry per CDR3 protein. Among about 55,000 distinct CDR3 sequences listed, 20% were seen once. The sample consisted of CD8+ T cells from cultured PBMCs, taken from culture after CMV antigen stimulation. The origin of the receptors is a human donor in good health (CMV status not recorded). Some clones in this sample may be carry-over from other donors' samples. Each CDR3 is given with its conserved first and last residue. The D gene is left open where the match is weak. The size entry is marked missing in some rows and otherwise reads once, few, many or a size class.

J: TRBJ2-4; V: TRBV7-2; D: NA; size: NA; CDR3: CASSYGSKNIQYF; DNA: TGTGCCAGCAGCTATGGGTCCAAAAACATTCAGTACTTC
J: TRBJ1-1; V: TRBV7-6; D: TRBD1; size: NA; CDR3: CASSLGQGAEAFF; DNA: TGTGCCAGCAGCTTAGGGCAGGGGGCTGAAGCTTTCTTT
J: TRBJ2-7; V: TRBV9; D: TRBD1; size: NA; CDR3: CASSVRDSHEQYF; DNA: TGTGCCAGCAGCGTAAGGGACAGCCACGAGCAGTACTTC
J: TRBJ1-5; V: TRBV6-2/TRBV6-3; D: NA; size: few; CDR3: CASSFINSNQPQHF; DNA: TGTGCCAGCAGTTTCATTAATAGCAATCAGCCCCAGCATTTT
J: TRBJ1-6; V: TRBV12-5; D: NA; size: few; CDR3: CASGLVHQLIDSPLHF; DNA: TGTGCTAGTGGTTTGGTACACCAGCTTATTGATTCACCCCTCCACTTT
J: TRBJ2-3; V: TRBV6-1; D: TRBD2; size: few; CDR3: CASSENPGLGTDTQYF; DNA: TGTGCCAGCAGTGAAAACCCGGGACTAGGTACAGATACGCAGTATTTT
J: TRBJ2-5; V: TRBV7-9; D: TRBD2; size: NA; CDR3: CASSPPSGGQEETQYF; DNA: TGTGCCAGCAGCCCACCTAGCGGGGGTCAAGAAGAGACCCAGTACTTC
J: TRBJ1-1; V: TRBV6-5; D: TRBD1; size: few; CDR3: CASSYLGTGGLMNEAFF; DNA: TGTGCCAGCAGTTACCTGGGGACAGGGGGATTGATGAATGAAGCTTTCTTT
J: TRBJ1-1; V: TRBV7-9; D: NA; size: many; CDR3: CASSPPQVDTEAFF; DNA: TGTGCCAGCAGCCCACCTCAAGTGGACACTGAAGCTTTCTTT
J: TRBJ2-7; V: TRBV6-5; D: TRBD2; size: many; CDR3: CASSQGPGGTYEQYF; DNA: TGTGCCAGCAGCCAGGGCCCGGGGGGGACCTACGAGCAGTACTTC
J: TRBJ1-5; V: TRBV7-2; D: NA; size: NA; CDR3: CASSRGGGNQPQHF; DNA: TGTGCCAGCAGCCGAGGGGGGGGCAATCAGCCCCAGCATTTT
J: TRBJ2-2; V: TRBV4-1; D: TRBD2; size: NA; CDR3: CASSQYAVGGDTGELFF; DNA: TGCGCCAGCAGCCAATACGCAGTGGGGGGGGACACCGGGGAGCTGTTTTTT
J: TRBJ1-2; V: TRBV6-2/TRBV6-3; D: NA; size: NA; CDR3: CASSPVTTYGYTF; DNA: TGTGCCAGCAGTCCAGTTACTACTTATGGCTACACCTTC
J: TRBJ2-7; V: TRBV2; D: TRBD2; size: few; CDR3: CASIPESGGYEQYF; DNA: TGTGCCAGCATACCAGAGAGCGGGGGCTACGAGCAGTACTTC
J: TRBJ2-1; V: TRBV7-6; D: TRBD2; size: few; CDR3: CASSLLAAPSNEQFF; DNA: TGTGCCAGCAGCCTGCTAGCGGCTCCTTCCAATGAGCAGTTCTTC
J: TRBJ2-1; V: TRBV2; D: NA; size: NA; CDR3: CASSEKYGTDRIRGNEQFF; DNA: TGTGCCAGCAGTGAAAAGTACGGCACAGATCGGATTCGTGGGAATGAGCAGTTCTTC
J: TRBJ1-2; V: TRBV7-8; D: NA; size: NA; CDR3: CASSLYGNRLIANYGYTF; DNA: TGTGCCAGCAGCTTATACGGAAACAGATTAATAGCTAACTATGGCTACACCTTC
J: TRBJ1-3; V: TRBV7-8; D: NA; size: few; CDR3: CASSRGGSGTIYF; DNA: TGTGCCAGCAGCCGAGGGGGGAGTGGCACCATATATTTT
J: TRBJ2-4; V: TRBV7-2; D: NA; size: NA; CDR3: CASSASGSGAKNIQYF; DNA: TGTGCCAGCAGCGCCAGCGGGTCGGGGGCCAAAAACATTCAGTACTTC
J: TRBJ2-7; V: TRBV7-3; D: NA; size: NA; CDR3: CASSIGPNYEQYF; DNA: TGTGCCAGCAGCATCGGACCTAACTACGAGCAGTACTTC
J: TRBJ1-1; V: TRBV7-8; D: NA; size: few; CDR3: CASSSLWGAENTEAFF; DNA: TGTGCCAGCAGCTCCCTGTGGGGGGCCGAGAACACTGAAGCTTTCTTT
J: TRBJ2-1; V: TRBV6-2/TRBV6-3; D: TRBD2; size: NA; CDR3: CASSSSGGWGEQFF; DNA: TGTGCCAGCAGTTCTAGCGGGGGTTGGGGTGAGCAGTTCTTC
J: TRBJ2-3; V: TRBV6-5; D: TRBD2; size: few; CDR3: CASSYTPKVAGVTDTQYF; DNA: TGTGCCAGCAGTTACACCCCCAAGGTAGCGGGAGTAACAGATACGCAGTATTTT
J: TRBJ2-7; V: TRBV5-1; D: TRBD1; size: NA; CDR3: CASRWDRSYEQYF; DNA: TGCGCCAGCAGATGGGACAGATCCTACGAGCAGTACTTC
J: TRBJ2-6; V: TRBV20-1; D: NA; size: NA; CDR3: CSAYSSSGANGLTF; DNA: TGCAGTGCTTACAGCTCCTCTGGGGCCAACGGCCTGACTTTC
J: TRBJ2-1; V: TRBV5-1; D: NA; size: few; CDR3: CASSLAVEQFF; DNA: TGCGCCAGCAGCTTAGCGGTTGAGCAGTTCTTC
J: TRBJ1-3; V: TRBV7-9; D: NA; size: many; CDR3: CASSLGALRSGNTIYF; DNA: TGTGCCAGCAGCTTAGGGGCCTTACGTTCTGGAAACACCATATATTTT